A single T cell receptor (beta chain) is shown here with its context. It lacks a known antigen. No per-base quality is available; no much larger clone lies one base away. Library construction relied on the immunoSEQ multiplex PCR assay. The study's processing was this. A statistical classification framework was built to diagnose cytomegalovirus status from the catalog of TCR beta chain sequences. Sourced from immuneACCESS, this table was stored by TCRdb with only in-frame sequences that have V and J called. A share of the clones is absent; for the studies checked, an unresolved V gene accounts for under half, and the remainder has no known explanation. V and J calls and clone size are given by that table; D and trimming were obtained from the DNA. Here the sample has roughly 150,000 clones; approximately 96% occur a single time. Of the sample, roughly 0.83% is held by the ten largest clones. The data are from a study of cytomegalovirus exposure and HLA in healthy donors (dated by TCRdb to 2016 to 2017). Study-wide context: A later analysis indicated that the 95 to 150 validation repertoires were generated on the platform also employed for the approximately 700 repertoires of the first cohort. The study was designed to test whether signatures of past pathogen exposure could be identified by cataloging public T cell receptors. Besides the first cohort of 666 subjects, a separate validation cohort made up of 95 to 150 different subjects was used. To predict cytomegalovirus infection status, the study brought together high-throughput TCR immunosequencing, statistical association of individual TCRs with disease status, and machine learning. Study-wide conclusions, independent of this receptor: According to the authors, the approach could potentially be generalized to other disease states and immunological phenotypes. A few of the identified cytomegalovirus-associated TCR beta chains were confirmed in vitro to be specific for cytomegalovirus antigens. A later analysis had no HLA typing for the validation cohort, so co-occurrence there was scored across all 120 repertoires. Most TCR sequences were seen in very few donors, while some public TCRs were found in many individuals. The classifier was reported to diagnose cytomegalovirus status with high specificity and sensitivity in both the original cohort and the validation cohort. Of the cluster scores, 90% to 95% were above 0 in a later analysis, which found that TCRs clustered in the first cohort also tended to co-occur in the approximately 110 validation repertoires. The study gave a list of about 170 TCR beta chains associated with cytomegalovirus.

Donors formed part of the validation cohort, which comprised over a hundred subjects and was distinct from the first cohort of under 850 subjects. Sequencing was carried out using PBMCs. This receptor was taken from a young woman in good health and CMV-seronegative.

In nucleotides, the sequence is TGTGCCAGCAGCGTAATCCCAGGAGGGGAGACCCAGTACTTC. Its protein is CASSVIPGGETQYF. The rearranged segments are TRBV9 and TRBJ2-5, and possibly TRBD2, on 6 matching bases. V is reduced by 1 base and J by 5 bases, leaving a spacing of 12 bases between them. The germline V gene provides CDR1 SGDLS and CDR2 YYNGEE. Its CDR3 holds 14 amino acids, cysteine through phenylalanine. Only CDR3 DNA remains: 42 bases, in frame from the first base.